This TCR beta chain was sequenced in a study of T-cell reconstitution after alpha-beta-depleted transplantation in children. TCRbeta library preparation incorporated unique molecular identifiers. Each CDR3 protein gets one entry after TCRdb re-called the PCR reads with MiXCR. The sample records over 200,000 distinct CDR3 sequences, roughly 9% being singletons. This clonotype was found many times. Trimming took 5 bases from V and 1 from J; bases not matched to a gene: 9. The germline gives CDR1 SEHNR, CDR2 FQNEAQ (reference sequence). This CDR3 comprises 16 residues. The sequence came from a human donor who donated a stem cell graft to a child with acute lymphoblastic leukemia. The rearrangement uses TRBV7-9 and TRBJ2-7; 9 bases fit TRBD1. Material: PBMCs from the stem cell graft donor, obtained from the stem cell graft. CDR3 loop: CASSPDPGQGSYEQYF. CDR3 nucleotides: TGTGCCAGCAGCCCGGACCCCGGACAGGGGTCCTACGAGCAGTACTTC.